The next 27 T cell receptor beta chains were all read from a single sample in a study of response to subunit inactivated influenza vaccine. TCRdb recomputed calls from the RT-PCR reads with MiXCR, one row per CDR3 protein. Among fewer than 600,000 distinct CDR3 sequences listed, around 7.7% were seen once. The sample was PBMCs from blood, taken less than 30 months after vaccination. The receptors come from a man aged 45-69 years who received an inactivated influenza vaccine.

This clonotype turned up a few times. This rearrangement joins TRBV5-1 to TRBJ2-7; D is perhaps TRBD2 (6 bases). V shed 6 bases and J shed 7 bases, with 20 bases lying between them. In germline, CDR1 is SGHRS, CDR2 YFSETQ. The CDR3 is 14 amino acids. The CDR3 protein is CASKLFRGSGEQYF. The CDR3 nucleotides read TGCGCCAGCAAGCTCTTCCGGGGGTCGGGAGAGCAGTACTTC.

This clonotype was counted many times. This chain uses TRBV7-9 with TRBJ2-1; TRBD2 is a possible D gene (5 bases). This CDR3 comprises 15 residues. The germline gives CDR1 SEHNR, CDR2 FQNEAQ (reference sequence). The germline V and J ends were trimmed by 5 bases and 4 bases, with 15 bases remaining between them. The chain's CDR3 is CASSHAKRGYNEQFF. The CDR3 DNA is TGTGCCAGCAGCCACGCAAAACGCGGGTACAATGAGCAGTTCTTC. Full variable domain (remainder filled in from reference TRBV7-9 and TRBJ2-1): DTGVSQNPRHKITKRGQNVTFRCDPISEHNRLYWYRQTLGQGPEFLTYFQNEAQLEKSRLLSDRFSAERPKGSFSTLEIQRTEQGDSAMYLCASSHAKRGYNEQFFGPGTRLTVL.

The chain couples TRBV18 to TRBJ2-5; TRBD1 matches at 10 bases. From germline, CDR1 is KGHSH and CDR2 LQKENI. This CDR3 has 16 amino acids. V lost 0 bases and J lost 2; bases outside the gene matches: 3. The CDR3 DNA reads as TGTGCCAGCTCACCACCGGTGGGACAGGGGCAAGAGACCCAGTACTTC. This translates into CASSPPVGQGQETQYF.

There are a few counts of this clonotype. This chain uses TRBV4-3 with TRBJ2-1; 13 positions match TRBD2. CDR3 length equals 18 residues. The germline V gene encodes CDR1 LGHNA and CDR2 YSLEER. J gave up 3 bases and V 0 bases, and 5 bases lay outside the gene matches. CDR3 nucleotides: TGCGCCAGCAGCCAAGATCGGGGACTAGCGGGGATCTACAATGAGCAGTTCTTC. Translating gives CASSQDRGLAGIYNEQFF.

J is TRBJ1-1 and V is TRBV28; D uncertain. Trimming pared 5 bases from V and 0 bases from J, leaving 10 bases between. Germline V gene sequence: CDR1 MDHEN, CDR2 SYDVKM. The CDR3 spans 14 residues. CDR3 in amino acids: CASSPPAMNTEAFF. In DNA, the CDR3 is TGTGCCAGCAGTCCCCCGGCCATGAACACTGAAGCTTTCTTT. Full variable domain (rest looked up from reference TRBV28 and TRBJ1-1): DVKVTQSSRYLVKRTGEKVFLECVQDMDHENMFWYRQDPGLGLRLIYFSYDVKMKEKGDIPEGYSVSREKKERFSLILESASTNQTSMYLCASSPPAMNTEAFFGQGTRLTVV.

This clonotype has more than one count but fewer than ten. CDR3: CATSRSSFRAGEQFF. The DNA for the CDR3 is TGTGCCACCAGCAGGTCTTCCTTTCGGGCGGGTGAGCAGTTCTTC. J is TRBJ2-1 and V is TRBV15, with TRBD2 as a possible D gene (5 bases). Looked up from germline, CDR1 is LNHNV and CDR2 is YYDKDF (reference sequence). V lost 3 bases, J lost 9 bases, and 18 bases lay in between. The CDR3 is made up of 15 amino acids.

The chain joins TRBV20-1 to TRBJ2-3; 9 nucleotides align to TRBD2. This CDR3 spans 15 amino acids. The J segment lost 2 bases and the V segment lost 6 bases, leaving 9 bases of the junction unmatched. CDR1 and CDR2 from the germline V gene are DFQATT and SNEGSKA (reference sequence). CDR3 sequence reads: CSARASGTVTDTQYF. The CDR3 DNA sequence: TGCAGTGCACGTGCTAGCGGGACCGTCACAGATACGCAGTATTTT.

V usage is TRBV7-2 and J usage is TRBJ2-1, with 13 bases identical to TRBD2. Losses at the gene ends were 3 bases for V and 10 bases for J; bases not matched to a gene: 6. The CDR3 has 15 residues. Germline V gives CDR1 SGHTA, CDR2 FQGNSA. The CDR3 region has the DNA TGTGCCAGCAGCTTCCCGGGACTAGCGGGACAAGAGCAGTTCTTC. The encoded protein is CASSFPGLAGQEQFF.

The chain carries TRBV4-3 and TRBJ2-1; 8 nucleotides agree with TRBD2. The CDR3 runs to 16 residues. V lost 1 base, J lost 9 bases, and 11 bases stayed unmatched. From germline, CDR1 is LGHNA and CDR2 YSLEER. The CDR3 sequence is CASSQVHYGGAPEQFF. DNA for the CDR3: TGCGCCAGCAGCCAAGTGCACTACGGGGGGGCCCCTGAGCAGTTCTTC.

This clonotype was recorded many times. This sequence joins TRBV20-1 and TRBJ2-7; 9 bases fit TRBD1. The J segment lost 5 bases and the V segment lost 6 bases, leaving 8 bases of the junction unmatched. This CDR3 has 13 amino acids. Germline V gene lookup returns CDR1 DFQATT and CDR2 SNEGSKA (reference sequence). The CDR3: CSALGQGADEQYF. CDR3 coding DNA: TGCAGTGCGCTGGGACAGGGAGCGGACGAGCAGTACTTC.

This clonotype was counted many times. The chain combines TRBV20-1 with TRBJ2-7; either TRBD1 or TRBD2 may fit D (5 bases each). V lost 6 bases and J 4 bases, leaving 16 bases between the germline ends. Germline values: CDR1 DFQATT, CDR2 SNEGSKA (reference sequence). CDR3 length: 13 residues. The CDR3 loop reads CSAARGTRYEQYF. CDR3 in DNA: TGCAGTGCCGCCCGAGGGACCCGGTACGAGCAGTACTTC.

This clonotype was detected many times. The genes are TRBV16 and TRBJ1-6, with unresolved D. V lost 3 bases, J lost 5 bases, and 14 bases lay in between. CDR3 length equals 16 residues. CDR1 is KGHSY and CDR2 is FQNENV in the germline V gene. The CDR3 region is CASSQGKGNNNSPLHF. In DNA form, the CDR3 reads TGTGCCAGCAGCCAGGGAAAAGGGAACAATAATTCACCCCTCCACTTT.

This clonotype was found a few times. The chain links TRBV7-6 to TRBJ2-7; TRBD2 aligns across 7 bases. CDR1 and CDR2 (germline): SGHVS, FNYEAQ. The trim removed 3 bases at V and 2 bases at J, leaving 4 bases unmatched. The CDR3 length is 14 residues. CDR3 protein: CASSLTSTAYEQYF. As DNA, the CDR3 is TGTGCCAGCAGCTTGACTAGCACCGCCTACGAGCAGTACTTC.

The V and J genes are TRBV5-6 and TRBJ2-3; 10 nucleotides align to TRBD2. V lost 0 bases and J lost 4; bases outside the gene matches: 11. This CDR3 comprises 18 residues. Looked up from germline, CDR1 is SGHDT and CDR2 is YYEEEE. Here the CDR3 DNA reads TGTGCCAGCAGCTTGGAGGCGAGCGGGGGGGCGGCGGCAGATACGCAGTATTTT. Translated, it gives CASSLEASGGAAADTQYF.

This clonotype was seen more than once but under ten times. The rearrangement uses TRBV15 and TRBJ2-6, with D maybe TRBD1 (5 bases). The CDR3 is 16 residues long. The germline V and J ends were trimmed by 0 bases and 2 bases, with 8 bases remaining between them. In germline, CDR1 is LNHNV, CDR2 YYDKDF (reference sequence). The CDR3 sequence is CATSRDKGAGANVLTF. The DNA for the CDR3 is TGTGCCACCAGCAGAGATAAAGGGGCTGGGGCCAACGTCCTGACTTTC.

This clonotype has at least ten counts. This chain links TRBV20-1 with TRBJ2-7; D is perhaps TRBD2 (6 bases). Deletions cut 0 bases from V and 7 bases from J, with 19 bases between. Germline CDR1 is DFQATT and CDR2 is SNEGSKA (reference sequence). The CDR3 is 15 amino acids. This chain's CDR3 is CSARDHAGSEWEQYF. The CDR3 bases are TGCAGTGCTAGAGATCACGCGGGGTCGGAGTGGGAGCAGTACTTC.

Ten or more counts support this clonotype. The V gene is TRBV6-5, the J gene TRBJ2-2, with D hard to call. The CDR3 runs to 12 residues. CDR1 is MNHEY, CDR2 SVGAGI, per germline. The ends were cut back, 6 bases at V and 4 bases at J, with 6 bases in the middle. The CDR3 sequence is CASRYSTGELFF. The CDR3 coding sequence is TGTGCCAGCAGATATAGCACCGGGGAGCTGTTTTTT.

At least ten counts were recorded for this clonotype. The chain couples TRBV5-1 to TRBJ2-5; D could derive from TRBD1 or TRBD2 (5 bases each). V shed 4 bases and J shed 5 bases, with 18 bases lying between them. This CDR3 contains 15 residues. Germline loops: CDR1 SGHRS, CDR2 YFSETQ. Here the CDR3 DNA reads TGCGCCAGCAGCCCCGACGGGGCCAGACAGGAGACCCAGTACTTC. Translated, it gives CASSPDGARQETQYF.

The V and J genes are TRBV27 and TRBJ2-7; possibly TRBD1 for D (6 bases). The germline V gene has CDR1 MNHEY and CDR2 SMNVEV (reference sequence). V lost 5 bases, J lost 4 bases, and 15 bases lay in between. The CDR3 spans 14 residues. CDR3 sequence (DNA): TGTGCCAGCAGTCCGCAGTGGGGGCCATACGAGCAGTACTTC. It encodes CASSPQWGPYEQYF.

The gene calls are TRBV6-5 and TRBJ1-2; tentatively, D is TRBD1 (5 bases). V lost 6 bases to trimming and J lost 6 bases, with 20 bases between them. The CDR3 consists of 15 residues. Germline assignment: CDR1 MNHEY and CDR2 SVGAGI. The CDR3 DNA is TGTGCCAGCAGCTTAAACCGGGACGGACTTGATGGCTACACCTTC. It translates to CASSLNRDGLDGYTF.

The rearrangement links TRBV6-6 to TRBJ1-5, with D maybe TRBD1 (5 bases). Germline V gives CDR1 MNHNY, CDR2 SVGAGI (reference sequence). This CDR3 has 12 amino acids. The V and J ends lost 6 bases and 8 bases respectively, with 11 bases between them. The CDR3 DNA reads as TGTGCCAGCAGCGACAGTGCCGAGCCCCAGCATTTT. Its translation is CASSDSAEPQHF.

This clonotype was seen many times. This chain connects TRBV12-3 or TRBV12-4 to TRBJ1-6; D ambiguous. V was shortened by 6 bases and J by 1 base, with 7 bases between the two germline ends. CDR3 length: 14 amino acids. CDR3 bases: TGTGCCAGCAGCCTGGGGTCCTATAATTCACCCCTCCACTTT. This sequence encodes CASSLGSYNSPLHF.

In its sample, this clonotype was seen many times. CDR3 DNA: TGCAGTGCTATATTACAGGGGGGGTCTTACAATGAGCAGTTCTTC. The encoded protein is CSAILQGGSYNEQFF. The chain combines TRBV20-1 with TRBJ2-1; possibly TRBD1 for D (8 bases). The CDR3 runs 15 residues. From germline, CDR1 is DFQATT and CDR2 SNEGSKA (reference sequence). The V gene lost 4 bases and the J gene lost 4 bases, with 17 bases spanning the gap.

The chain combines TRBV3-1 with TRBJ2-3; 7 bases agree with TRBD2. This CDR3 spans 15 amino acids. Per the germline V gene, CDR1 is LGHDT and CDR2 is YNNKEL (reference sequence). The J segment lost 0 bases and the V segment lost 4 bases, leaving 4 bases of the junction unmatched. This CDR3 reads CASSPSGISTDTQYF. The CDR3 nucleotides are TGTGCCAGCAGCCCGAGCGGGATAAGCACAGATACGCAGTATTTT.

This clonotype was seen repeatedly, ten times or more. V usage is TRBV20-1 and J usage is TRBJ1-2; the D gene is possibly TRBD1 (5 bases). CDR1 DFQATT and CDR2 SNEGSKA come from the germline V gene (reference sequence). V shed 6 bases and J shed 3 bases, with 11 bases lying between them. The CDR3 runs 12 residues. The CDR3 sequence: CSATGTDYGYTF. The CDR3 coding sequence is TGCAGTGCCACCGGGACGGACTATGGCTACACCTTC.

CDR3: CAISGDRRPDTQYF. The CDR3, as DNA: TGTGCCATCAGTGGGGATAGGCGCCCGGATACGCAGTATTTT. The rearrangement joins TRBV10-3 to TRBJ2-3, with D uncertain. V was clipped by 4 bases and J by 6 bases, with 14 bases between them. The CDR3 spans 14 residues. Germline lookup yields CDR1 ENHRY and CDR2 SYGVKD.

The chain uses TRBV10-2 and TRBJ1-2; D ambiguous. This CDR3 has 14 residues. Trimming removed 4 bases at V and 1 base at J, with 10 bases between. From germline, CDR1 is WSHSY and CDR2 SAAADI. CDR3 amino acids: CASSAIQSNYGYTF. DNA for the CDR3: TGCGCCAGCAGTGCGATTCAGAGTAACTATGGCTACACCTTC.